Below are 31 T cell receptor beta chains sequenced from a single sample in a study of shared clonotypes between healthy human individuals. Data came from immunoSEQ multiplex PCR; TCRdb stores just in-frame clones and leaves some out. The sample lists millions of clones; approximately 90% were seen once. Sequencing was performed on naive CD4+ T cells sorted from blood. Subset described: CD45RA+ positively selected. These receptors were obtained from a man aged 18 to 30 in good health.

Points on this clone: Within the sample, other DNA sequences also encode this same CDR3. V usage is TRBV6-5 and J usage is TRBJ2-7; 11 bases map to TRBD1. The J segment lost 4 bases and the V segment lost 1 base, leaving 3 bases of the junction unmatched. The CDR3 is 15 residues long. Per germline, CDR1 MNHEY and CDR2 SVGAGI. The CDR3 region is CASSYYGQGAYEQYF. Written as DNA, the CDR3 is TGTGCCAGCAGTTACTACGGACAGGGGGCTTACGAGCAGTACTTC.

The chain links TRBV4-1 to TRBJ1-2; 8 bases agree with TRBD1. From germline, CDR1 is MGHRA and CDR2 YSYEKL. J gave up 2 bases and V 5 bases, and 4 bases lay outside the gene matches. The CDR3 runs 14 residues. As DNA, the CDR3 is TGCGCCAGCAGCGGACAGGGTGCGAACTATGGCTACACCTTC. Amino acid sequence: CASSGQGANYGYTF.

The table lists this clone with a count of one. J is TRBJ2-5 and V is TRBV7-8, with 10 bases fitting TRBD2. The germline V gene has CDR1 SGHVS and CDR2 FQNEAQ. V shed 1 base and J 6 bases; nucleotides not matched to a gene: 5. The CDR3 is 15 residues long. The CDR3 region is CASSLGLAGVKTQYF. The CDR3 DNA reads TGTGCCAGCAGCTTAGGGCTAGCGGGAGTGAAGACCCAGTACTTC.

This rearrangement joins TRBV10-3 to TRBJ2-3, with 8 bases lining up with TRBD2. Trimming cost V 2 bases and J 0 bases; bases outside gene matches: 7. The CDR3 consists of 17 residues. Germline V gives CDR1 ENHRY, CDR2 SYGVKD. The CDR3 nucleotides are TGTGCCATCAGTGAGGTCACTAGCGGAGGGAGCACAGATACGCAGTATTTT. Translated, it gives CAISEVTSGGSTDTQYF.

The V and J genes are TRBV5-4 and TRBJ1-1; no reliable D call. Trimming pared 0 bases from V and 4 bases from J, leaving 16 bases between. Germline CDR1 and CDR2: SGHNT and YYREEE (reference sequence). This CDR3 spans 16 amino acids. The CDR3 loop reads CASSLVDWVTVTEAFF. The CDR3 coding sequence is TGTGCCAGCAGCTTGGTGGATTGGGTTACCGTCACTGAAGCTTTCTTT.

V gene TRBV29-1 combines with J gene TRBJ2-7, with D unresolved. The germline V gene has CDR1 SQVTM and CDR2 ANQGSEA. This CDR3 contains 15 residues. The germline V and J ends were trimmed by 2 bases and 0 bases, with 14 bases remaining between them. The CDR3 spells CSVEFPTQYSYEQYF. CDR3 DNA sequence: TGCAGCGTTGAATTCCCGACACAATACTCCTACGAGCAGTACTTC.

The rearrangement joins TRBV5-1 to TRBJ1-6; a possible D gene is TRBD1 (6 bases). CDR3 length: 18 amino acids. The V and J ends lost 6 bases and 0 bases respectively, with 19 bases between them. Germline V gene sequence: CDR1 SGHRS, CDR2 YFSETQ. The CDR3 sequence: CASTEKPGESSYNSPLHF. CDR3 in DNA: TGCGCCAGCACCGAAAAACCAGGGGAAAGCTCCTATAATTCACCCCTCCACTTT.

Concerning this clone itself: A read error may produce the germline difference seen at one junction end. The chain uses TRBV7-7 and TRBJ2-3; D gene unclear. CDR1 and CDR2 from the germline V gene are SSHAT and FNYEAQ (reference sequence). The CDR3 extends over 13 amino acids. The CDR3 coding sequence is TGTGCTAGCAGCCCGTGGGGCACAGATACGCAGTATTTT. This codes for CASSPWGTDTQYF.

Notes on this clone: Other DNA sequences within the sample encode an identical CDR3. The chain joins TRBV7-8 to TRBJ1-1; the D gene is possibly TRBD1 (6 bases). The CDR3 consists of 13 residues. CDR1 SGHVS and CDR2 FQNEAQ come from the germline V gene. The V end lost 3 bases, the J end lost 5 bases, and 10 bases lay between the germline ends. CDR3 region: CASSFGQRTEAFF. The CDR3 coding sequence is TGTGCCAGCAGCTTCGGACAGAGAACTGAAGCTTTCTTT.

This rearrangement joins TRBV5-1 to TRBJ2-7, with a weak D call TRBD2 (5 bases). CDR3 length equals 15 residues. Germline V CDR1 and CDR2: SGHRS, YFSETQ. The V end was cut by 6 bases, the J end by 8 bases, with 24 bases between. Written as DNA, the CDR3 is TGCGCCAGCACCCAGGAGGCCAGCGGTAAAACACAGCAGTACTTC. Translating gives CASTQEASGKTQQYF.

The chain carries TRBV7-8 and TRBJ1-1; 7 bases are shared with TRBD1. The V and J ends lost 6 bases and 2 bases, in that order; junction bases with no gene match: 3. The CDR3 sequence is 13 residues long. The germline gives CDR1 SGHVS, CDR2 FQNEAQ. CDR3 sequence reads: CASRWDSNTEAFF. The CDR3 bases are TGTGCCAGCAGGTGGGACAGTAACACTGAAGCTTTCTTT.

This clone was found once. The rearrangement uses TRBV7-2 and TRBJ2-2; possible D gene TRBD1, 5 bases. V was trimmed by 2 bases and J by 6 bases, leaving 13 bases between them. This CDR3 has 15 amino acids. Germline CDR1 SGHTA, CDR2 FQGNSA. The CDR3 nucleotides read TGTGCCAGCAGCTTATCCCCTCAGGGTCCCGGGGAGCTGTTTTTT. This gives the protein CASSLSPQGPGELFF.

CDR3 nucleotide sequence: TGTGCCATCAGTGAAACGACCTTGGGAGGCTACACCTTC. Translation: CAISETTLGGYTF. The gene calls are TRBV10-3 and TRBJ1-2; D not resolved. Per germline, CDR1 ENHRY and CDR2 SYGVKD. V lost 3 bases to trimming and J lost 8 bases, with 13 bases between them. The CDR3 loop spans 13 amino acids.

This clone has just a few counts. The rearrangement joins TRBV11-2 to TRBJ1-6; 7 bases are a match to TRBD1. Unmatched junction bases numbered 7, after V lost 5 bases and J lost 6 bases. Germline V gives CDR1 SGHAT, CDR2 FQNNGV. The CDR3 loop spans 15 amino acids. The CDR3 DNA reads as TGTGCCAGCAGCCCTGGGACAGAAATTAATTCACCCCTCCACTTT. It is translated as CASSPGTEINSPLHF. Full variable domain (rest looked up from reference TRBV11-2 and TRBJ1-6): EAGVAQSPRYKIIEKRQSVAFWCNPISGHATLYWYQQILGQGPKLLIQFQNNGVVDDSQLPKDRFSAERLKGVDSTLKIQPAKLEDSAVYLCASSPGTEINSPLHFGNGTRLTVT.

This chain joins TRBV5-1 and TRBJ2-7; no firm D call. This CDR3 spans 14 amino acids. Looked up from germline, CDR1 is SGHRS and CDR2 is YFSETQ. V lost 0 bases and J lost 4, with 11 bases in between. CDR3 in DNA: TGCGCCAGCAGCTTGGGGGCCACTGCTTACGAGCAGTACTTC. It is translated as CASSLGATAYEQYF.

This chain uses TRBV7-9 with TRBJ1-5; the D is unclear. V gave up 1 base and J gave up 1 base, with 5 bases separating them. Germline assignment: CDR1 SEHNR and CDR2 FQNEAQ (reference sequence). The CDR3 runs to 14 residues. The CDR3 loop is CASSLVSSNQPQHF. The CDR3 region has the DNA TGTGCCAGCAGCTTAGTTTCGAGCAATCAGCCCCAGCATTTT.

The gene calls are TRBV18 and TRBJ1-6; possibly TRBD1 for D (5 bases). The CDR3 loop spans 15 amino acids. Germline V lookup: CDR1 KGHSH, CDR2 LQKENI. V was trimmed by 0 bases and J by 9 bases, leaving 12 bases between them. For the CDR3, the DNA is TGTGCCAGCTCACCACCGGGGGGGGAGAGTTCACCCCTCCACTTT. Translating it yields CASSPPGGESSPLHF.

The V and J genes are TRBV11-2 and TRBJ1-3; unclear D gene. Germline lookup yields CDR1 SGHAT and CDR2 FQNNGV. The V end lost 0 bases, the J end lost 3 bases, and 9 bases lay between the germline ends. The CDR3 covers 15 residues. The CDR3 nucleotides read TGTGCCAGCAGCTTAGACAGAGGATTTGGAAACACCATATATTTT. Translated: CASSLDRGFGNTIYF.

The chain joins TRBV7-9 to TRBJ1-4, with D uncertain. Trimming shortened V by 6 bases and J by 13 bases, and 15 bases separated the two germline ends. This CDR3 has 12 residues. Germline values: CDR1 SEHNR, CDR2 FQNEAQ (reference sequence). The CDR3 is CASSLGQHVLFF. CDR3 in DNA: TGTGCCAGCAGTCTAGGGCAGCATGTACTGTTTTTT.

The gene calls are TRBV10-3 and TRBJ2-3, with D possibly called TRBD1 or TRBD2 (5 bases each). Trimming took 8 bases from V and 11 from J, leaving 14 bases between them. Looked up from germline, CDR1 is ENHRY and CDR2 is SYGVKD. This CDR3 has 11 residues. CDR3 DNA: TGTGCCATCGGCCGGGGCGAGGGGCAGTATTTT. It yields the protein CAIGRGEGQYF.

The CDR3 DNA reads as TGTGCCAGCAGACCGGCGGGGAGCACTGAAGCTTTCTTT. As protein: CASRPAGSTEAFF. The gene calls are TRBV6-5 and TRBJ1-1, with D unclear. The CDR3 contains 13 residues. The V end was cut by 6 bases, the J end by 4 bases, with 12 bases between. The germline V gene has CDR1 MNHEY and CDR2 SVGAGI.

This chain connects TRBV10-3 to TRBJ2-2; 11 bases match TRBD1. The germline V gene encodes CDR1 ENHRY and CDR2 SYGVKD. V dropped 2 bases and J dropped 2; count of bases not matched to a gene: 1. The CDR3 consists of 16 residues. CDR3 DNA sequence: TGTGCCATCAGTGAGCGGACAGGGGGCAACACCGGGGAGCTGTTTTTT. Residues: CAISERTGGNTGELFF.

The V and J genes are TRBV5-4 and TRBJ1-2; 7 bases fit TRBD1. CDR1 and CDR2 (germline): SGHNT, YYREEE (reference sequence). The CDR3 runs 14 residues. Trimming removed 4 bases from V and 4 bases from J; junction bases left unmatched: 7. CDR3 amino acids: CASSINRGVYGYTF. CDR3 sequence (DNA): TGTGCCAGCAGCATCAACAGGGGAGTCTATGGCTACACCTTC.

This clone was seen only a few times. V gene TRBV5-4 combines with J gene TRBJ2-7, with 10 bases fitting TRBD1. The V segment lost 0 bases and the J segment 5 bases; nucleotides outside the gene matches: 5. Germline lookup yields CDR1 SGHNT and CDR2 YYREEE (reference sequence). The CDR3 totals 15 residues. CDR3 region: CASSLGGQGRDEQYF. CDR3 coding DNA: TGTGCCAGCAGCTTGGGGGGACAGGGGAGGGACGAGCAGTACTTC.

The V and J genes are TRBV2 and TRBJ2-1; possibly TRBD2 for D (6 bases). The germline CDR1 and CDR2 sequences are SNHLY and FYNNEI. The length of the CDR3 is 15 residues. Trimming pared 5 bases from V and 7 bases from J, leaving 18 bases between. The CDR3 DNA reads TGTGCCAGCAGTCTTAGCTCCGGAGGAGGGAATGAGCAGTTCTTC. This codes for CASSLSSGGGNEQFF.

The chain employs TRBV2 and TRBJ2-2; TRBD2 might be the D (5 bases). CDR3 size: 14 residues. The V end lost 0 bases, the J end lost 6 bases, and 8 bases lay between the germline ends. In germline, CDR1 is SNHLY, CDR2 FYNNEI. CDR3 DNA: TGTGCCAGCAGTGAAGCCCGGGGTGCCGGGGAGCTGTTTTTT. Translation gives CASSEARGAGELFF.

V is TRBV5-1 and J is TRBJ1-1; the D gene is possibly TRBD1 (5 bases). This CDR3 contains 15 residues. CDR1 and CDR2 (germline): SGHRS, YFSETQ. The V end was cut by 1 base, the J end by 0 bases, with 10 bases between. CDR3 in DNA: TGCGCCAGCAGCTTGATGGGACGGTTGAACACTGAAGCTTTCTTT. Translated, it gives CASSLMGRLNTEAFF.

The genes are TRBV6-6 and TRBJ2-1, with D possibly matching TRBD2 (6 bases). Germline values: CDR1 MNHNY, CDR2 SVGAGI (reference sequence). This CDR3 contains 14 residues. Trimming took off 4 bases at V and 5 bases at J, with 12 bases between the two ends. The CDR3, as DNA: TGTGCCAGCAGTTCCCGGGACTCAAACAATGAGCAGTTCTTC. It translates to CASSSRDSNNEQFF.

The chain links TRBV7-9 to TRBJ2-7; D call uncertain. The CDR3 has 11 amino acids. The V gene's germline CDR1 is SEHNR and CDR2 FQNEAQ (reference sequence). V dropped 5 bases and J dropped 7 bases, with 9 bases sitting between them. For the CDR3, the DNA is TGTGCCAGCAGCCAGTTCGGGGAGCAGTACTTC. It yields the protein CASSQFGEQYF.

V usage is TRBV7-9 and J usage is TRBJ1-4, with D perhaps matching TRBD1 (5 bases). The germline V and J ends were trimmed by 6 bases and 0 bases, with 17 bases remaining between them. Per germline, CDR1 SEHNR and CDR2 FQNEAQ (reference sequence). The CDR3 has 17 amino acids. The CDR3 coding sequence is TGTGCCAGCAGTCCGACAGCGGGCCCTTCAACTAATGAAAAACTGTTTTTT. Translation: CASSPTAGPSTNEKLFF. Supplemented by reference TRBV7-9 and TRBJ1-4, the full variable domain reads DTGVSQNPRHKITKRGQNVTFRCDPISEHNRLYWYRQTLGQGPEFLTYFQNEAQLEKSRLLSDRFSAERPKGSFSTLEIQRTEQGDSAMYLCASSPTAGPSTNEKLFFGSGTQLSVL.

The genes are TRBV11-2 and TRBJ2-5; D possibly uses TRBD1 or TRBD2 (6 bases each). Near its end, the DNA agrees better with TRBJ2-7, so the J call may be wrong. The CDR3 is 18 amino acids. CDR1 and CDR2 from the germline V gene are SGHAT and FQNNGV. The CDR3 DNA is TGTGCCAGCACTAAAGTTCGGGGGCCTCTCCCGAGCTCCTACGAGCAGTACTTC. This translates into CASTKVRGPLPSSYEQYF.